The entry below describes one T cell receptor beta chain. This record comes from a study of glioma-infiltrating T cells after dendritic cell vaccination. Time point described: after dendritic cell vaccination, including at tumor progression/relapse. The CDR3 consists of 14 residues. V gave up 0 bases and J gave up 3 bases, with 8 bases separating them. The germline CDR1 and CDR2 sequences are LGHNA and YSLEER. The PCR used 60 V beta and 13 J beta primers. Libraries were prepared by immunoSEQ multiplex PCR; TCRdb keeps only in-frame clonotypes and omits some of them. The table includes over 55,000 clones, about 79% detected once.

The chain uses TRBV4-3 and TRBJ1-2, with a weak D call TRBD1 (5 bases). The TCR was taken from a human donor with glioblastoma. The sequencing here drew on blood, taken after dendritic cell vaccination. CDR3 sequence: CASSQDSGYYGYTF. CDR3 nucleotides: TGCGCCAGCAGCCAAGATTCAGGGTACTATGGCTACACCTTC.